These 2 T cell receptor beta chains were all obtained from the same sample, sequenced in a study of control samples from healthy donors and cancer patients. Here immunoSEQ multiplex PCR was the method, and the copy in TCRdb shows in-frame clones only, minus some. In the table there are 95,000 to 150,000 clones, 70% to 90% of which are singletons. Sequencing used blood. The receptor set was obtained from a man aged 40-50 years in good health.

The rearrangement joins TRBV6-1 to TRBJ1-5, with no clear D. The CDR3 consists of 15 residues. Germline lookup yields CDR1 MNHNS and CDR2 SASEGT. Deletions cut 0 bases from V and 3 bases from J, with 9 bases between. The DNA for the CDR3 is TGTGCCAGCAGTGAAGCAGTAGTCTCCAATCAGCCCCAGCATTTT. This sequence encodes CASSEAVVSNQPQHF.

V and J are TRBV5-6 and TRBJ1-2, with TRBD1 matching 10 bases. Germline lookup yields CDR1 SGHDT and CDR2 YYEEEE. Unmatched junction bases numbered 3, after V lost 0 bases and J lost 10 bases. The CDR3 runs to 13 residues. Here the CDR3 DNA reads TGTGCCAGCAGCTTGGGGACAGGGGGTGCCTACACCTTC. Residues: CASSLGTGGAYTF.